The 21 T cell receptor beta chains below come from one sample, sequenced in a study of post-analysis software for immune sequencing data. Regarding the study as a whole: Patients showed TRBV5-6, TRBV5-1 and TRBV20-1 among roughly 5 TRBV segments more frequent than in controls.

The library was made from cDNA and included unique molecular identifiers. TCRdb passed the PCR reads through MiXCR, listing each CDR3 protein once. The sample has some 500,000 distinct CDR3 sequences, 40% to 55% seen once. Antigen specificity for these receptors is unknown. The sample taken for sequencing was blood. The receptors here all came from a girl aged 10 to 17 with multiple sclerosis.

This clonotype was recorded only once. A junction end diverges from the germline sequence, so it may reflect a read error. The chain employs TRBV12-3 or TRBV12-4 and TRBJ1-2; D is possibly TRBD1 (5 bases). The CDR3 contains 13 residues. As DNA, the CDR3 is TGTGCCAGCAGTCTACAGGAGCTAGGTGGCTGCACCTTC. Translated: CASSLQELGGCTF.

This clonotype came up a few times. This rearrangement joins TRBV6-2 or TRBV6-3 to TRBJ2-5; TRBD1 might be the D (5 bases). Germline V gene data show CDR1 as MNHEY and CDR2 as SVGEGT. The CDR3 has 16 residues. V lost 1 base to trimming and J lost 5 bases, with 17 bases between them. CDR3 in amino acids: CASSYWGNSRAETQYF. For the CDR3, the DNA is TGTGCCAGCAGTTACTGGGGCAACAGTCGAGCGGAGACCCAGTACTTC.

This chain links TRBV7-9 with TRBJ1-5; 8 bases map to TRBD1. After removal of 3 bases from V and 1 base from J, the junction contained 8 bases not matched to a gene. The CDR3 is 17 amino acids. CDR1 and CDR2 from the germline V gene are SEHNR and FQNEAQ (reference sequence). This chain's CDR3 is CASSLGSGGLSNQPQHF. As DNA, the CDR3 is TGTGCCAGCAGCTTGGGGTCAGGGGGCTTAAGCAATCAGCCCCAGCATTTT.

The chain recombines TRBV3-1 with TRBJ2-5; D might be TRBD2 (5 bases). The CDR3 runs to 14 residues. The germline CDR1 and CDR2 sequences are LGHDT and YNNKEL (reference sequence). V lost 1 base and J 11 bases, leaving 17 bases between the germline ends. The CDR3 nucleotides are TGTGCCAGCAGCCAAGCCAGCGGCAAGGGAGAGCAGTACTTC. This translates into CASSQASGKGEQYF.

This chain uses TRBV19 with TRBJ2-1, with 9 bases lining up with TRBD1. Losses at the gene ends were 6 bases for V and 0 bases for J; bases not matched to a gene: 3. This CDR3 is 15 amino acids long. Germline CDR1 LNHDA, CDR2 SQIVND (reference sequence). CDR3 bases: TGTGCCAGTAGCCAGACAGGGGGCTCCTACAATGAGCAGTTCTTC. Residues: CASSQTGGSYNEQFF.

V usage is TRBV7-2 and J usage is TRBJ1-1; no firm D call. CDR1 SGHTA and CDR2 FQGNSA come from the germline V gene. This CDR3 comprises 15 residues. Trimming pared 7 bases from V and 1 base from J, leaving 16 bases between. The CDR3 DNA reads TGTGCCAGCACTCACCTCTATGGCTGGAACACTGAAGCTTTCTTT. It yields the protein CASTHLYGWNTEAFF.

The genes are TRBV7-9 and TRBJ2-5, with 8 bases fitting TRBD1. The tail of the sequence fits TRBJ2-7 better, so the J call may be wrong. This CDR3 has 15 residues. The germline V gene has CDR1 SEHNR and CDR2 FQNEAQ (reference sequence). In DNA form, the CDR3 reads TGTGCCAGCAGCCCCTCAGGACAGGGATTGTACGAGCAGTACTTC. Amino acids: CASSPSGQGLYEQYF.

This clonotype has just a few counts. The chain uses TRBV28 and TRBJ2-1; D ambiguous. Per germline, CDR1 MDHEN and CDR2 SYDVKM. V lost 6 bases, J lost 0 bases, and 12 bases lay in between. This CDR3 has 15 amino acids. In DNA, the CDR3 is TGTGCCAGCAGCAACAGTATTCTCTCCTACAATGAGCAGTTCTTC. Its protein product is CASSNSILSYNEQFF. Full variable domain (remainder filled in from reference TRBV28 and TRBJ2-1): DVKVTQSSRYLVKRTGEKVFLECVQDMDHENMFWYRQDPGLGLRLIYFSYDVKMKEKGDIPEGYSVSREKKERFSLILESASTNQTSMYLCASSNSILSYNEQFFGPGTRLTVL.

This sequence joins TRBV29-1 and TRBJ2-1; TRBD1 is a possible D gene (5 bases). This CDR3 has 12 amino acids. V shed 0 bases and J shed 11 bases, with 11 bases lying between them. CDR1 and CDR2 (germline): SQVTM, ANQGSEA. The chain's CDR3 is CSVEEGLTKQFF. The CDR3 coding sequence is TGCAGCGTTGAAGAGGGGCTAACCAAGCAGTTCTTC.

This clonotype was seen a handful of times. The chain joins TRBV29-1 to TRBJ2-7, with 7 bases aligning to TRBD1. This CDR3 spans 15 amino acids. With V trimmed by 4 bases and J by 3 bases, 12 bases remained unmatched. The germline V gene has CDR1 SQVTM and CDR2 ANQGSEA. CDR3 region: CSVVARGTEVYEQYF. CDR3 in DNA: TGCAGCGTTGTTGCTAGGGGGACAGAGGTCTACGAGCAGTACTTC.

This clonotype has just a few counts. The rearrangement links TRBV12-3 or TRBV12-4 to TRBJ2-5; 8 bases line up with TRBD2. CDR3 length equals 14 residues. V lost 7 bases, J lost 6 bases, and 10 bases stayed unmatched. In DNA form, the CDR3 reads TGTGCCAGCAATCCAGCGGGAGAGGGAAAGACCCAGTACTTC. It translates to CASNPAGEGKTQYF.

The table lists this clonotype with a few counts. The genes are TRBV6-1 and TRBJ2-7; 8 bases line up with TRBD1. V trimming: 2 bases; J trimming: 3 bases; junction bases outside the gene matches: 6. The CDR3 has 15 amino acids. Germline V gene sequence: CDR1 MNHNS, CDR2 SASEGT. CDR3 bases: TGTGCCAGCAGTGAAACAGGACAGGGAGGCTACGAGCAGTACTTC. Translating it yields CASSETGQGGYEQYF.

This chain uses TRBV4-3 with TRBJ2-1, with no clear D. The CDR3 is made up of 14 amino acids. Germline V lookup: CDR1 LGHNA, CDR2 YSLEER. The germline V and J ends were trimmed by 0 bases and 6 bases, with 9 bases remaining between them. The CDR3 spells CASSQESSSNEQFF. The CDR3 DNA reads as TGCGCCAGCAGCCAAGAATCCAGTAGCAATGAGCAGTTCTTC.

This clonotype was counted only a few times. The chain links TRBV20-1 to TRBJ2-6; the D is unclear. V lost 0 bases and J lost 0, with 9 bases in between. CDR1 and CDR2 from the germline V gene are DFQATT and SNEGSKA (reference sequence). CDR3 length: 16 residues. CDR3 sequence: CSAREVTNSGANVLTF. The CDR3 coding sequence is TGCAGTGCTAGAGAAGTGACGAACTCTGGGGCCAACGTCCTGACTTTC.

V gene TRBV29-1 combines with J gene TRBJ2-3; D call uncertain. Trimming took off 1 base at V and 0 bases at J, with 17 bases between the two ends. Germline CDR1 and CDR2: SQVTM and ANQGSEA. This CDR3 contains 17 residues. This CDR3 is CSVEAQRAVPSTDTQYF. DNA for the CDR3: TGCAGCGTTGAAGCCCAAAGGGCGGTGCCTAGCACAGATACGCAGTATTTT.

V gene TRBV6-1 combines with J gene TRBJ2-1; 10 positions agree with TRBD1. The CDR3 is made up of 16 amino acids. The germline V gene encodes CDR1 MNHNS and CDR2 SASEGT. V was pared by 2 bases and J by 1 base, with 2 bases of the junction left unmatched. Here the CDR3 DNA reads TGTGCCAGCAGTGAACAGGGACAGGGGTCCTACAATGAGCAGTTCTTC. It is translated as CASSEQGQGSYNEQFF.

The chain is built from TRBV18 and TRBJ2-7; tentatively, D is TRBD2 (5 bases). V lost 3 bases, J lost 1 base, and 10 bases lay in between. The CDR3 runs to 14 residues. Germline V CDR1 and CDR2: KGHSH, LQKENI. Here the CDR3 DNA reads TGTGCCAGCTCACCTTTACGAGGGTCCTACGAGCAGTACTTC. The encoded protein is CASSPLRGSYEQYF.

The chain carries TRBV20-1 and TRBJ2-1; 8 bases map to TRBD1. The CDR3 has 15 amino acids. Germline values: CDR1 DFQATT, CDR2 SNEGSKA (reference sequence). After removal of 3 bases from V and 2 bases from J, the junction contained 6 bases not matched to a gene. CDR3 bases: TGCAGTGCTAGGAACAGGGGGGAAGCCTACAATGAGCAGTTCTTC. This encodes CSARNRGEAYNEQFF.

This clonotype was counted between two and nine times. The rearrangement uses TRBV7-6 and TRBJ2-7; 14 bases are shared with TRBD2. Germline V gene data show CDR1 as SGHVS and CDR2 as FNYEAQ. Trimming took 5 bases from V and 3 from J; bases not matched to a gene: 3. The length of the CDR3 is 15 residues. The CDR3 DNA follows: TGTGCCAGCAGCCGCGGACTAGCGGGAGGCTACGAGCAGTACTTC. Translated: CASSRGLAGGYEQYF. Using reference TRBV7-6 and TRBJ2-7 for the parts outside the CDR3, the full variable domain is GAGVSQSPRYKVTKRGQDVALRCDPISGHVSLYWYRQALGQGPEFLTYFNYEAQQDKSGLPNDRFSAERPEGSISTLTIQRTEQRDSAMYRCASSRGLAGGYEQYFGPGTRLTVT.

This clonotype appeared once. V gene TRBV29-1 combines with J gene TRBJ2-4; 13 bases match TRBD2. The CDR3 runs 20 residues. In germline, CDR1 is SQVTM, CDR2 ANQGSEA. Trimming cost V 2 bases and J 0 bases; bases outside gene matches: 13. The CDR3 here is CSVERSTSGRVSLAKNIQYF. CDR3 nucleotides: TGCAGCGTTGAACGATCAACTAGCGGGAGGGTCTCCCTAGCCAAAAACATTCAGTACTTC.

The chain has TRBV7-3 and TRBJ2-1, with 9 bases lining up with TRBD2. CDR1 and CDR2 from the germline V gene are SGHTA and FQGTGA. Unmatched junction bases numbered 9, after V lost 1 base and J lost 5 bases. The CDR3 sequence is 17 residues long. For the CDR3, the DNA is TGTGCCAGCAGCTTAATAGCGGGAGAAGGAGGGGACAATGAGCAGTTCTTC. It codes for CASSLIAGEGGDNEQFF.